These T cell receptor beta chains were read from a single sample in a study of OX40 agonist ivuxolimab in advanced cancers. Repertoires were generated with immunoSEQ multiplex PCR, while TCRdb's copy carries only in-frame clones and drops some. Found here are tens of thousands of clones, approximately 90% of them singletons; the top ten hold roughly 0.54%. Sequenced material: CD4+ or CD8+ T cells sorted from blood, taken in a trial of the OX40 agonist ivuxolimab. These receptors were obtained from an adult with an advanced solid tumor such as melanoma, head and neck, liver or kidney cancer. The CDR3 runs from the conserved cysteine through the conserved F or W. Each record gives: clone size, J gene, D gene, V gene, CDR3 protein, CDR3 DNA. A D gene is named only where the DNA matches it firmly. Clone size is given for some rows only: seen once, a few or many times, or a class if the clone is expanded.

NA	TRBJ2-7	NA	TRBV11-2	CASSLVRGTDEQYF	TGTGCCAGCAGCTTAGTTAGGGGGACGGACGAGCAGTACTTC
NA	TRBJ2-2	NA	TRBV6-6	CASNKVGNTGELFF	TGTGCCAGCAACAAGGTTGGGAACACCGGGGAGCTGTTTTTT
NA	TRBJ2-1	NA	TRBV27	CASSSSRSGGPYNEQFF	TGTGCCAGCAGTTCATCCCGTAGCGGCGGCCCCTACAATGAGCAGTTCTTC
NA	TRBJ2-7	NA	TRBV11-1	CASSLAPPYEQYF	TGTGCCAGCAGCTTAGCCCCTCCGTACGAGCAGTACTTC
once	TRBJ1-2	NA	TRBV7-9	CASSLEGGFQYGYTF	TGTGCCAGCAGCTTAGAGGGGGGCTTTCAGTATGGCTACACCTTC
NA	TRBJ2-7	TRBD2	TRBV11-2	CASSGRGRYEQYF	TGTGCCAGCAGCGGGAGGGGTAGGTACGAGCAGTACTTC
once	TRBJ1-1	NA	TRBV7-9	CASSPQGNTEAFF	TGTGCCAGCAGCCCACAGGGGAACACTGAAGCTTTCTTT
NA	TRBJ2-3	TRBD2	TRBV28	CASSLAGLVDTQYF	TGTGCCAGCAGTTTAGCAGGACTAGTAGATACGCAGTATTTT
NA	TRBJ2-7	NA	TRBV27	CASMGSLGSYEQYF	TGTGCCAGCATGGGTAGTTTAGGCTCCTACGAGCAGTACTTC
NA	TRBJ1-3	NA	TRBV5-5	CASSLVVPGNTIYF	TGTGCCAGCAGCTTGGTTGTTCCTGGAAACACCATATATTTT
NA	TRBJ2-1	NA	TRBV5-6	CASSLGFGREQFF	TGTGCCAGCAGCTTGGGCTTCGGAAGGGAGCAGTTCTTC
NA	TRBJ2-7	TRBD2	TRBV7-6	CASSLRTGEGEQYF	TGTGCCAGCAGCCTAAGGACGGGGGAGGGGGAGCAGTACTTC